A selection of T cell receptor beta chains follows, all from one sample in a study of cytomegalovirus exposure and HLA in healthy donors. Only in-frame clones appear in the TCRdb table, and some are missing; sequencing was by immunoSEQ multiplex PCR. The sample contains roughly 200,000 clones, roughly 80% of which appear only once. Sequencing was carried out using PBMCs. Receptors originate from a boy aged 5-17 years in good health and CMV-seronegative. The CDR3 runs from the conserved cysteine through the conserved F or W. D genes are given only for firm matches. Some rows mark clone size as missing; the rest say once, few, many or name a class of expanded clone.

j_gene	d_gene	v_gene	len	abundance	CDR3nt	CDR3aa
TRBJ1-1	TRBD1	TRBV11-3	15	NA	TGTGCCAGCAGCCTCCTAGGACAGGGAGACACTGAAGCTTTCTTT	CASSLLGQGDTEAFF
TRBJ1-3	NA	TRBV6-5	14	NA	TGTGCCAGCAGCCGGGACATCTCTGGAAACACCATATATTTT	CASSRDISGNTIYF
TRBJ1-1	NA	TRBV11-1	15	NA	TGTGCCAGCAGCCCTCTACAGGGCCCGAACACTGAAGCTTTCTTT	CASSPLQGPNTEAFF
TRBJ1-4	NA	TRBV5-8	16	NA	TGTGCCAGCAGCTCGATAGGACAGACAACTAATGAAAAACTGTTTTTT	CASSSIGQTTNEKLFF
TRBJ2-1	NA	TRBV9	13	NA	TGTGCCAGCAGCGTAGAAAGTAGCAGTGAGCAGTTCTTC	CASSVESSSEQFF
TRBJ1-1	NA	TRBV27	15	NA	TGTGCCAGCAGTTTCGAAGCGGGTCGAGGGACTGAAGCTTTCTTT	CASSFEAGRGTEAFF
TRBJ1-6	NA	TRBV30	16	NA	TGTGCCTGGAGGCCTCTCAGGGGTTCCTATAATTCACCCCTCCACTTT	CAWRPLRGSYNSPLHF
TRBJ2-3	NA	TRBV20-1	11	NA	TGCAGTGCTTCACTCACAGATACGCAGTATTTT	CSASLTDTQYF
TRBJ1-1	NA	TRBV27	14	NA	TGTGCCAGCAGTTTATGGGCGAGGAACACTGAAGCTTTCTTT	CASSLWARNTEAFF
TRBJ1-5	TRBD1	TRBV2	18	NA	TGTGCCAGCAGCGATGGAGACAGGGGGCTCTATAGCAATCAGCCCCAGCATTTT	CASSDGDRGLYSNQPQHF
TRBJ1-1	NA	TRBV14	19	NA	TGTGCCAGCAGCCGAAGTCTTGGTGAGGACAGCGGAGATAACACTGAAGCTTTCTTT	CASSRSLGEDSGDNTEAFF
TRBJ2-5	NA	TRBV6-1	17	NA	TGTGCCAGCAGTGAAGCAGTGGGGGGTGGGGGTGGAGAGACCCAGTACTTC	CASSEAVGGGGGETQYF
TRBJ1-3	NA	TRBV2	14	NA	TGTGCCTGCTGGGGGGGCGGAACTGGAAACACCATATATTTT	CACWGGGTGNTIYF
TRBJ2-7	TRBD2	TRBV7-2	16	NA	TGTGCCAGCAGCTTAGCCCCTAGCGGGAGGCGGTACGAGCAGTACTTC	CASSLAPSGRRYEQYF
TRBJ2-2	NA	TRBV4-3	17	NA	TGCGCCAGCAGCCAAGATTTATCGAGCTGGGGCACCGGAGAGCTGTTTTTT	CASSQDLSSWGTGELFF
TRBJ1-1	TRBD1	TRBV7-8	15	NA	TGTGCCAGCAGCTCCACTCGGGACAGCCGGTTAGGAGCTTTCTTT	CASSSTRDSRLGAFF
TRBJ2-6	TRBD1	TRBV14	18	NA	TGTGCCAGCAGCCAGGACCGGGACAGGTTCTCTGGGGCCAACGTCCTGACTTTC	CASSQDRDRFSGANVLTF
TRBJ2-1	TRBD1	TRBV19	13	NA	TGTGCCAGTCAGGACAGGGGTTACAATGAGCAGTTCTTC	CASQDRGYNEQFF
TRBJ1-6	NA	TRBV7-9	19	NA	TGTGCCAGCAGCTTAGTAGGGCAGGGGACCAGCTCCTATAATTCACCCCTCCACTTT	CASSLVGQGTSSYNSPLHF
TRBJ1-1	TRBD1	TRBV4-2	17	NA	TGTGCCAGCAGCCAGGACCCGGACAGGGACATGAACACTGAAGCTTTCTTT	CASSQDPDRDMNTEAFF
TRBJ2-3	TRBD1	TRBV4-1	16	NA	TGCGCCAGCAGGTCAACCTCGGACAGGGGGCGGGATACGCAGTATTTT	CASRSTSDRGRDTQYF
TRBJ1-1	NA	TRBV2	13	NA	TGTGCCAGCAAAACCGAGGAGAACACTGAAGCTTTCTTT	CASKTEENTEAFF
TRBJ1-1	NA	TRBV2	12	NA	TGTGCCAGCAGTCCTATGAACACTGAAGCTTTCTTT	CASSPMNTEAFF
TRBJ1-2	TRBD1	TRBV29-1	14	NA	TGCAGCGTCCGGGACAGGGTGAATTCGGATGGCTACACCTTC	CSVRDRVNSDGYTF
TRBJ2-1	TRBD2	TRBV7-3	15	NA	TGTGCCAGCAGCCAGGGACTAGCGGGAGTCAATGAGCAGTTCTTC	CASSQGLAGVNEQFF
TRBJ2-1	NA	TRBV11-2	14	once	TGTGCCAGCAGCCTAGGGTCCAGGGGCAATGAGCAGTTCTTC	CASSLGSRGNEQFF
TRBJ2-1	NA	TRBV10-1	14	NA	TGCGCCAGCAGTGAGGGACTGATATACAATGAGCAGTTCTTC	CASSEGLIYNEQFF
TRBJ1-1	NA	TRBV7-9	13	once	TGTGCCAGCAGCCCTGACCCTCCGGGGAAAGCTTTCTTT	CASSPDPPGKAFF
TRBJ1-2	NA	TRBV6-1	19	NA	TGTGCCAGCAGTGACGTTAATTCAGGGCTGGGTAAATCCGCGGATGGCTACACCTTC	CASSDVNSGLGKSADGYTF
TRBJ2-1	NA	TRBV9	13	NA	TGTGCCAGCAGCGTAGACAGCATTAATGAGCAGTTCTTC	CASSVDSINEQFF
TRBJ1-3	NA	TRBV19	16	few	TGTGCCAGTAGTATACCGGGGGGCCGCTCTGGAAACACCATATATTTT	CASSIPGGRSGNTIYF
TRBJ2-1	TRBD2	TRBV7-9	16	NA	TGTTCCAGCAGATCTCGAGCGGGAGACGGAGAATATGAGCAGTTCTTC	CSSRSRAGDGEYEQFF
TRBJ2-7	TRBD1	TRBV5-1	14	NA	TGCGCCAGCAGCTTGGGGGACAGCTCCTACGAGCAGTACTTC	CASSLGDSSYEQYF
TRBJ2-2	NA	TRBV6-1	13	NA	TGTGCCAGCAGTGAATTGAGGGCCGGGGAGCTGTTTTTT	CASSELRAGELFF
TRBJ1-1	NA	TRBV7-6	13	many	TGTGCCAGCAGCTTAGCTACGGTCACTGAAGCTTTCTTT	CASSLATVTEAFF
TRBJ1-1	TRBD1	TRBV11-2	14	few	TGTGCCAGCAGCGCGGACAGGGAGAGGACTGAAGCTTTCTTT	CASSADRERTEAFF
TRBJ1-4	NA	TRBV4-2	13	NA	TGTGCCAGCAGCCAAGCGCAGGGGGAAAAACTGTTTTTT	CASSQAQGEKLFF